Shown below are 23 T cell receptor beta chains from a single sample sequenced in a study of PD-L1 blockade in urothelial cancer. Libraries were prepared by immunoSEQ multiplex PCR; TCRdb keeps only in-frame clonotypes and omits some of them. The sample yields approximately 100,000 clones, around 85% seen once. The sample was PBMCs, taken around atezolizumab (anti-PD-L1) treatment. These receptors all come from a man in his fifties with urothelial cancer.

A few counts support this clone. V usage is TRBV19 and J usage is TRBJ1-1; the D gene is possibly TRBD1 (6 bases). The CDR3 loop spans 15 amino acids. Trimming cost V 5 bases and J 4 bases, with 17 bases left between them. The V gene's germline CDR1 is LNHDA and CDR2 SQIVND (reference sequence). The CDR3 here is CASSPQGSRFTEAFF. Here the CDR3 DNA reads TGTGCCAGTAGTCCCCAGGGGTCTAGGTTCACTGAAGCTTTCTTT.

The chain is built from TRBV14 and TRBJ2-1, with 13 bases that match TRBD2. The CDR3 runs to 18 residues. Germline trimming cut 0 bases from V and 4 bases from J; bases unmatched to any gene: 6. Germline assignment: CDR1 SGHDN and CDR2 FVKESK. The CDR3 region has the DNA TGTGCCAGCAGCCAAGATACACTAGCGGGAGGGTTGTACAATGAGCAGTTCTTC. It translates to CASSQDTLAGGLYNEQFF.

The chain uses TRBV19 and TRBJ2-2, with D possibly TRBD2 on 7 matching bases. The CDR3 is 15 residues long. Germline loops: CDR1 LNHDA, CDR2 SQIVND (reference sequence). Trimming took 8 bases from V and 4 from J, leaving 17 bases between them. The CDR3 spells CASLGGGYGTGELFF. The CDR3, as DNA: TGTGCCAGTTTAGGGGGGGGGTATGGCACCGGGGAGCTGTTTTTT.

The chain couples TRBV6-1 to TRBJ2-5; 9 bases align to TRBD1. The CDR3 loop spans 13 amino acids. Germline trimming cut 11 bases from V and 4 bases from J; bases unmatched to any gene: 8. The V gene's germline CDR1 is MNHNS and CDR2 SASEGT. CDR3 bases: TGTGCCGGGGGGGACAGGGATCCAGAGACCCAGTACTTC. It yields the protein CAGGDRDPETQYF.

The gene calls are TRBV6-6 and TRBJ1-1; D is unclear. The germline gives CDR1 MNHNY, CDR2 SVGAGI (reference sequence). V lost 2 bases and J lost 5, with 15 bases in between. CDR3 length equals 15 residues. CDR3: CASSYGWQAGTEAFF. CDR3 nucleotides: TGTGCCAGCAGTTACGGGTGGCAGGCGGGGACTGAAGCTTTCTTT.

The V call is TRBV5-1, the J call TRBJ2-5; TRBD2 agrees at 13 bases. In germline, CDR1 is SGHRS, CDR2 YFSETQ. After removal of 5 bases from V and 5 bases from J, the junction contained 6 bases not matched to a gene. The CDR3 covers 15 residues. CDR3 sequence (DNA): TGCGCCAGCAGACCTGGACTAGCGGGAGTTGAGACCCAGTACTTC. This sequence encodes CASRPGLAGVETQYF.

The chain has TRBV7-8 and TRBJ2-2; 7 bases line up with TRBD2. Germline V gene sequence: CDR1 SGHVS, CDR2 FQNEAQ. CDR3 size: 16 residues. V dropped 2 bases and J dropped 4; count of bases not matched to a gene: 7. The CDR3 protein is CASSLFGGTTTGELFF. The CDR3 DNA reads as TGTGCCAGCAGCTTATTCGGGGGGACTACCACCGGGGAGCTGTTTTTT.

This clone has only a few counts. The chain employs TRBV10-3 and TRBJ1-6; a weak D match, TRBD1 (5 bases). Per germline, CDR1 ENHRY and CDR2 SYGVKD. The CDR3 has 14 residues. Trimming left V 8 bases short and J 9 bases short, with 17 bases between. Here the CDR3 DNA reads TGTGCCATCGCGGGACCCAGACGGGGTTCACCCCTCCACTTT. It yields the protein CAIAGPRRGSPLHF.

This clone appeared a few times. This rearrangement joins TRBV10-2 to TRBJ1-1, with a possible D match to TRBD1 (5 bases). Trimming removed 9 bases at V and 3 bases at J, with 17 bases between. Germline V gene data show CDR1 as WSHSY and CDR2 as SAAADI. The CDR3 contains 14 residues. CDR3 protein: CASKRSKGDTEAFF. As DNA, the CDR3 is TGCGCCAGTAAACGATCCAAAGGGGACACTGAAGCTTTCTTT.

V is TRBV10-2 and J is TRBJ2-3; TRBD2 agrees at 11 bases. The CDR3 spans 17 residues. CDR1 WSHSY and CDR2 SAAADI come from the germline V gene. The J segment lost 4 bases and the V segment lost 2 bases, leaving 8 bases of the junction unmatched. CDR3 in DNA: TGCGCCAGCAGTGAGAAGCGGACTAGCGGGTATGCAGATACGCAGTATTTT. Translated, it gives CASSEKRTSGYADTQYF.

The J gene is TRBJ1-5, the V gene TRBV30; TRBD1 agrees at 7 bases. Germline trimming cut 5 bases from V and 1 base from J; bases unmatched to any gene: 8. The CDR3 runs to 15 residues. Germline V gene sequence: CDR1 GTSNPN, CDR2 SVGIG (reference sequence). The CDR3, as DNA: TGTGCCTGGTGCTTGAGGGGGCCGAGCAATCAGCCCCAGCATTTT. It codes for CAWCLRGPSNQPQHF.

The CDR3 sequence is CASGDSPFAEAFF. Here the CDR3 DNA reads TGTGCCAGCGGGGACAGCCCTTTCGCTGAAGCTTTCTTT. The J gene is TRBJ1-1, the V gene TRBV28; 7 bases line up with TRBD1. The germline V gene has CDR1 MDHEN and CDR2 SYDVKM. V lost 8 bases, J lost 6 bases, and 9 bases stayed unmatched. CDR3 length: 13 residues.

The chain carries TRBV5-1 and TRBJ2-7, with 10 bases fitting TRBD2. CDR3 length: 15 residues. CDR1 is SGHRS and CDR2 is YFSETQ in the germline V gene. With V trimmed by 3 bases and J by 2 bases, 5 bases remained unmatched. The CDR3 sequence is CASSSQLAGPYEQYF. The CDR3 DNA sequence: TGCGCCAGCAGCTCCCAACTAGCGGGACCCTACGAGCAGTACTTC.

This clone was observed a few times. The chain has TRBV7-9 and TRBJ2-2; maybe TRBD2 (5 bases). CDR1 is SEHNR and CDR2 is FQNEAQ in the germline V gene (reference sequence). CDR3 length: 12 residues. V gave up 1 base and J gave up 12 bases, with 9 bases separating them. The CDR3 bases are TGTGCCAGCAGCTTAGGGAGGCAGAAGCTGTTTTTT. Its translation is CASSLGRQKLFF.

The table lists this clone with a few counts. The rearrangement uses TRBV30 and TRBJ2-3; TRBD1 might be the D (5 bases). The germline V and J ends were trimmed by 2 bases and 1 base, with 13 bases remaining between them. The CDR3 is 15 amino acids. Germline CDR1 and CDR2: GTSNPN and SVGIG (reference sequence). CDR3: CAWSRLQDGTDTQYF. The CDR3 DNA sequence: TGTGCCTGGAGTCGCCTACAGGACGGCACAGATACGCAGTATTTT.

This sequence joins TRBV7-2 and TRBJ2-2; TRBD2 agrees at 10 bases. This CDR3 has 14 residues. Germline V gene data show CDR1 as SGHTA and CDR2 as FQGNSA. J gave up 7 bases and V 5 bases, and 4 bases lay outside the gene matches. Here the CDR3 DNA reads TGTGCCAGCAGCCTAAGCGGGGGGGTCGGGGAGCTGTTTTTT. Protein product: CASSLSGGVGELFF. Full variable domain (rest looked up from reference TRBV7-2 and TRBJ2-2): GAGVSQSPSNKVTEKGKDVELRCDPISGHTALYWYRQSLGQGLEFLIYFQGNSAPDKSGLPSDRFSAERTGGSVSTLTIQRTQQEDSAVYLCASSLSGGVGELFFGEGSRLTVL.

In DNA, the CDR3 is TGTGCCAGCAGCTTAGGCGGTTCAGGGGGAAGCACTGAAGCTTTCTTT. It codes for CASSLGGSGGSTEAFF. This chain links TRBV13 with TRBJ1-1, with 7 bases aligning to TRBD1. Germline trimming cut 0 bases from V and 4 bases from J; bases unmatched to any gene: 8. This CDR3 contains 16 residues. Germline loops: CDR1 PRHDT, CDR2 FYEKMQ (reference sequence).

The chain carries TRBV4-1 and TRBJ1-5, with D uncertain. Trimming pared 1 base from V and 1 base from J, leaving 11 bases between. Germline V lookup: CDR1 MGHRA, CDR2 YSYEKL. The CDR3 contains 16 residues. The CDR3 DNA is TGCGCCAGCAGCCAAGCGGCCCCCGGGAGCAATCAGCCCCAGCATTTT. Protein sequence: CASSQAAPGSNQPQHF.

The CDR3 DNA sequence: TGTGCCAGCATCCGGGGGGGCGGGAGAGGGTACAATGAGCAGTTCTTC. It encodes CASIRGGGRGYNEQFF. The chain has TRBV7-9 and TRBJ2-1; the match to TRBD2 covers 8 bases. V was pared by 7 bases and J by 4 bases, with 12 bases of the junction left unmatched. Germline V gives CDR1 SEHNR, CDR2 FQNEAQ (reference sequence). The CDR3 is 16 amino acids.

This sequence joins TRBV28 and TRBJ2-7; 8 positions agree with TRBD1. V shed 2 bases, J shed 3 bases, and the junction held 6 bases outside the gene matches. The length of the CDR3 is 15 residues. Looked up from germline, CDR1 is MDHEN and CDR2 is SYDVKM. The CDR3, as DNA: TGTGCCAGCAGTTTAAGCGGACAGGGTCACTACGAGCAGTACTTC. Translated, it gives CASSLSGQGHYEQYF.

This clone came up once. CDR3 amino acids: CASSVVRSGSKYNEQFF. CDR3 DNA: TGTGCCAGCAGCGTAGTAAGGAGCGGGAGTAAGTACAATGAGCAGTTCTTC. The genes are TRBV9 and TRBJ2-1; 8 nucleotides align to TRBD2. The germline V gene encodes CDR1 SGDLS and CDR2 YYNGEE. This CDR3 has 17 amino acids. The J segment lost 4 bases and the V segment lost 0 bases, leaving 9 bases of the junction unmatched.

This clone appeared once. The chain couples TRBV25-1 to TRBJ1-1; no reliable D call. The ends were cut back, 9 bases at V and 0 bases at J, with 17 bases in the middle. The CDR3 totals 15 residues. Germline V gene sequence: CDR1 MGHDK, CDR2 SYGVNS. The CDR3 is CASRNLNSLNTEAFF. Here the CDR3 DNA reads TGTGCCAGTAGGAATCTTAACAGCTTGAACACTGAAGCTTTCTTT.

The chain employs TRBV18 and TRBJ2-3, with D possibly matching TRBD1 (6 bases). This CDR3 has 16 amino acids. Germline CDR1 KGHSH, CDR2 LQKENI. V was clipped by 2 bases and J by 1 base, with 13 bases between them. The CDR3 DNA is TGTGCCAGCTCACCAGGACAGCCGAAAGGCACAGATACGCAGTATTTT. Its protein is CASSPGQPKGTDTQYF.